The clone carrying this T cell receptor beta chain showed up just a few times. Assignment of participants to cohorts was predicated upon participant-reported clinical history. Recovered status applied to Cohort 3 donors who had two consecutive negative PCRs. It also applied to those with clearance or with symptom resolution. This table comes from immunoSEQ multiplex PCR, and its TCRdb copy is limited to in-frame clones, with some not included. The table includes more than 250,000 clones, around 87% detected once. The data were taken from a study of blood T cell repertoires in COVID-19. The CDR3 consists of 14 residues. Germline V lookup: CDR1 MNHEY, CDR2 SMNVEV (reference sequence). V gave up 6 bases and J gave up 4 bases, with 15 bases separating them.

This receptor was taken from a woman aged 25-40 years who had recovered from COVID-19. V usage is TRBV27 and J usage is TRBJ1-1; possibly TRBD1 for D (5 bases). The sample taken for sequencing was PBMCs or T cells enriched from blood (not recorded which). The CDR3 sequence is CASSHTRRGTEAFF. For the CDR3, the DNA is TGTGCCAGCAGCCATACTAGGAGGGGCACTGAAGCTTTCTTT.